This TCR beta chain was recorded in a study of OX40 agonist ivuxolimab in advanced cancers. Study details: With ivuxolimab, an agonistic anti-OX40 (CD134) antibody, patients were treated. Study observations and caveats: CD4+ T cells averaged fewer expanded clones than CD8+ T cells. At 0.1 to 3.0 mg/kg and by week 6, CD4+ and CD8+ T cells in the blood had expanded clonally. Certain nonresponders likewise exhibited a low normalized T-cell clonal expansion.

Sequencing was performed with immunoSEQ multiplex PCR; in TCRdb, only in-frame clones are kept and a portion is missing. The repertoire holds fewer than 65,000 clones, with approximately 79% as singletons. Concerning this clone: As yet, its antigen is unknown. The same CDR3 can be traced to other DNA sequences in this sample.

The sample was CD4+ or CD8+ T cells sorted from blood, taken in a trial of the OX40 agonist ivuxolimab. This TCR was sampled from an adult with an advanced solid tumor such as melanoma, head and neck, liver or kidney cancer.

As DNA, the CDR3 is TGTGCCAGCAGCTCGGGACAGGTGATTGGCTATGGCTACACCTTC. It is translated as CASSSGQVIGYGYTF. V and J are TRBV7-9 and TRBJ1-2; 8 bases align to TRBD1. The V gene's germline CDR1 is SEHNR and CDR2 FQNEAQ (reference sequence). V gave up 4 bases and J gave up 4 bases; unmatched junction bases: 8. The CDR3 runs to 15 residues. Based on the CDR3 plus reference TRBV7-9 and TRBJ1-2, the full variable domain is DTGVSQNPRHKITKRGQNVTFRCDPISEHNRLYWYRQTLGQGPEFLTYFQNEAQLEKSRLLSDRFSAERPKGSFSTLEIQRTEQGDSAMYLCASSSGQVIGYGYTFGSGTRLTVV.